One and the same sample provided the 26 T cell receptor beta chains below, sequenced in a study of cytomegalovirus exposure and HLA in healthy donors. A multiplex PCR was run with 60 Vbeta primers and 13 Jbeta primers. Clones were read by immunoSEQ multiplex PCR, and TCRdb kept only the in-frame ones, dropping some. The sample contains roughly 160,000 clones, roughly four fifths of which appear only once. Sample: PBMCs. The receptor source for this set is a man between 45 and 60 years old in good health and CMV-seropositive.

This chain joins TRBV27 and TRBJ1-4; D gene unclear. CDR3 length: 14 residues. The V gene lost 5 bases and the J gene lost 1 base, with 8 bases spanning the gap. CDR1 MNHEY and CDR2 SMNVEV come from the germline V gene (reference sequence). DNA of the CDR3: TGTGCCAGCAGTCCGGGGAGAACTAATGAAAAACTGTTTTTT. Translated: CASSPGRTNEKLFF.

V is TRBV2 and J is TRBJ2-3; 7 nucleotides line up with TRBD2. This CDR3 has 15 amino acids. In germline, CDR1 is SNHLY, CDR2 FYNNEI. V lost 4 bases to trimming and J lost 6 bases; unmatched junction nucleotides: 10. The chain's CDR3 is CASSGRTRSSDTQYF. CDR3 DNA: TGTGCCAGCAGTGGGAGGACTAGGTCCTCGGATACGCAGTATTTT.

This chain links TRBV19 with TRBJ2-7; 12 nucleotides agree with TRBD2. Germline V gives CDR1 LNHDA, CDR2 SQIVND (reference sequence). V was pared by 4 bases and J by 7 bases, with 8 bases of the junction left unmatched. The CDR3 extends over 15 amino acids. The CDR3 loop is CASSTRTSGKGEQYF. The DNA of the CDR3 is TGTGCCAGTAGTACCCGGACTAGCGGGAAGGGTGAGCAGTACTTC.

The chain couples TRBV7-8 to TRBJ2-1; D is perhaps TRBD2 (5 bases). The V and J ends lost 2 bases and 7 bases respectively, with 6 bases between them. CDR3 length: 12 amino acids. Germline CDR1 SGHVS, CDR2 FQNEAQ. The CDR3 DNA reads TGTGCCAGCAGCTTAAGGACTAATGAGCAGTTCTTC. Translation: CASSLRTNEQFF.

This chain links TRBV30 with TRBJ1-4; TRBD1 is a possible D gene (5 bases). V gave up 3 bases and J gave up 5 bases, with 16 bases separating them. CDR1 is GTSNPN, CDR2 SVGIG, per germline (reference sequence). The CDR3 totals 15 residues. The CDR3 reads CAWRLTGPPNEKLFF. The CDR3 DNA follows: TGTGCCTGGAGGTTAACAGGACCTCCGAATGAAAAACTGTTTTTT.

CDR3 residues: CAWSPGGGKNIQYF. In nucleotides, the CDR3 is TGTGCCTGGAGCCCGGGGGGTGGCAAAAACATTCAGTACTTC. The gene calls are TRBV30 and TRBJ2-4, with 7 bases fitting TRBD2. CDR1 is GTSNPN and CDR2 is SVGIG in the germline V gene (reference sequence). The CDR3 consists of 14 residues. Trimming removed 3 bases from V and 3 bases from J; junction bases left unmatched: 5. Full variable domain (remainder filled in from reference TRBV30 and TRBJ2-4): SQTIHQWPATLVQPVGSPLSLECTVEGTSNPNLYWYRQAAGRGLQLLFYSVGIGQISSEVPQNLSASRPQDRQFILSSKKLLLSDSGFYLCAWSPGGGKNIQYFGAGTRLSVL.

The chain combines TRBV19 with TRBJ2-7, with no clear D. CDR3 length: 12 amino acids. V shed 5 bases and J shed 0 bases, with 5 bases lying between them. The germline gives CDR1 LNHDA, CDR2 SQIVND (reference sequence). CDR3 sequence: CASSASSYEQYF. In DNA, the CDR3 is TGTGCCAGTAGTGCGAGCTCCTACGAGCAGTACTTC.

The chain combines TRBV2 with TRBJ2-2; 11 nucleotides align to TRBD2. V shed 5 bases, J shed 6 bases, and the junction held 5 bases outside the gene matches. This CDR3 comprises 15 residues. CDR1 is SNHLY and CDR2 is FYNNEI in the germline V gene. Written as DNA, the CDR3 is TGTGCCAGCAGTCAGACTAGCGGGGAGGCCGGGGAGCTGTTTTTT. Residues: CASSQTSGEAGELFF.

This chain connects TRBV4-2 to TRBJ2-7; D is undetermined. The CDR3 is 14 amino acids. Germline V gene sequence: CDR1 LGHNA, CDR2 YNFKEQ. The V end lost 6 bases, the J end lost 2 bases, and 14 bases lay between the germline ends. The CDR3 region is CASSAYEAPYEQYF. The DNA for the CDR3 is TGTGCCAGCAGTGCCTACGAGGCACCCTACGAGCAGTACTTC.

The chain combines TRBV13 with TRBJ1-6; 12 bases are shared with TRBD1. Trimming cost V 4 bases and J 5 bases; bases outside gene matches: 3. The CDR3 contains 16 residues. Looked up from germline, CDR1 is PRHDT and CDR2 is FYEKMQ (reference sequence). DNA of the CDR3: TGTGCCAGCAGCTCTCGGGACAGGGGGCATAATTCACCCCTCCACTTT. This sequence encodes CASSSRDRGHNSPLHF.

This chain connects TRBV19 to TRBJ2-5, with 11 bases lining up with TRBD1. The J call may be faulty, since TRBJ2-7 better matches the DNA end. Germline V gene data show CDR1 as LNHDA and CDR2 as SQIVND (reference sequence). The CDR3 has 16 amino acids. The CDR3 sequence is CASAKGGTGGVYEQYF. The CDR3 DNA reads TGTGCCAGCGCAAAAGGGGGGACAGGGGGTGTTTACGAGCAGTACTTC.

The chain combines TRBV30 with TRBJ2-1; D possibly corresponds to TRBD2 (5 bases). The CDR3 is 12 amino acids. The V gene's germline CDR1 is GTSNPN and CDR2 SVGIG (reference sequence). Between the trimmed V and J ends, which lost 4 bases and 9 bases, there was a span of 13 bases. In DNA form, the CDR3 reads TGTGCCTGGACTGAGGGTGTCGGTGAGCAGTTCTTC. Protein product: CAWTEGVGEQFF. The complete variable domain, with remaining parts taken from reference TRBV30 and TRBJ2-1, reads SQTIHQWPATLVQPVGSPLSLECTVEGTSNPNLYWYRQAAGRGLQLLFYSVGIGQISSEVPQNLSASRPQDRQFILSSKKLLLSDSGFYLCAWTEGVGEQFFGPGTRLTVL.

The V gene is TRBV9, the J gene TRBJ2-1; 9 bases fit TRBD2. The germline V gene has CDR1 SGDLS and CDR2 YYNGEE. This CDR3 comprises 16 residues. V lost 5 bases to trimming and J lost 8 bases; unmatched junction nucleotides: 14. The CDR3 region is CASSGRASGDVDEQFF. CDR3 DNA sequence: TGTGCCAGCAGTGGCCGAGCTAGCGGGGATGTTGATGAGCAGTTCTTC.

A note on this clone: Other DNA sequences in the same sample also yield this CDR3. The rearrangement joins TRBV5-1 to TRBJ2-1; TRBD1 aligns across 9 bases. V dropped 4 bases and J dropped 3; count of bases not matched to a gene: 5. Germline CDR1 is SGHRS and CDR2 is YFSETQ. The CDR3 totals 15 residues. CDR3 DNA: TGCGCCAGCAGCCCTGGGACAGGGCTCTACAATGAGCAGTTCTTC. As protein: CASSPGTGLYNEQFF.

This sequence joins TRBV10-3 and TRBJ2-3; D call uncertain. Germline CDR1 is ENHRY and CDR2 is SYGVKD. The ends were cut back, 6 bases at V and 2 bases at J, with 6 bases in the middle. CDR3 size: 12 residues. CDR3: CAISPSTDTQYF. CDR3 in DNA: TGTGCCATCAGCCCGTCCACAGATACGCAGTATTTT.

In this sample, this clone turned up once. The chain carries TRBV6-5 and TRBJ1-2; D gene ambiguous. Germline V gives CDR1 MNHEY, CDR2 SVGAGI. V gave up 0 bases and J gave up 6 bases, with 14 bases separating them. This CDR3 region has 15 residues. The CDR3 nucleotides read TGTGCCAGCAGTTACTCGTGGTCACATCGGGATGGCTACACCTTC. As protein: CASSYSWSHRDGYTF.

This rearrangement joins TRBV19 to TRBJ2-5; D unclear. Looked up from germline, CDR1 is LNHDA and CDR2 is SQIVND (reference sequence). This CDR3 has 14 amino acids. The V end was cut by 7 bases, the J end by 0 bases, with 12 bases between. Here the CDR3 reads CASKLTDNQETQYF. In DNA, the CDR3 is TGTGCCAGTAAACTGACCGACAACCAAGAGACCCAGTACTTC.

This chain links TRBV7-8 with TRBJ2-3; D perhaps matches TRBD2 (6 bases). CDR1 SGHVS and CDR2 FQNEAQ come from the germline V gene. The V end was cut by 6 bases, the J end by 2 bases, with 15 bases between. CDR3 length: 15 residues. Here the CDR3 reads CASRGGLSFTDTQYF. Here the CDR3 DNA reads TGTGCCAGCAGGGGGGGACTCAGCTTCACAGATACGCAGTATTTT.

The genes are TRBV4-2 and TRBJ2-7; 7 nucleotides line up with TRBD2. Germline V gene data show CDR1 as LGHNA and CDR2 as YNFKEQ. Trimming cost V 1 base and J 5 bases; bases outside gene matches: 17. The CDR3 consists of 18 residues. CDR3 nucleotide sequence: TGTGCCAGCAGCCAAGTTTCAACGGGAGGACGGCAGAAAGACGAGCAGTACTTC. This codes for CASSQVSTGGRQKDEQYF.

The chain links TRBV28 to TRBJ1-6; no reliable D call. Germline V lookup: CDR1 MDHEN, CDR2 SYDVKM. CDR3 length: 16 amino acids. Trimming cost V 2 bases and J 9 bases, with 17 bases left between them. CDR3 bases: TGTGCCAGCAGTTTAGCCATACAGAATCCGAGTTCACCCCTCCACTTT. It is translated as CASSLAIQNPSSPLHF.

This rearrangement joins TRBV5-1 to TRBJ1-5; 9 bases match TRBD1. J lost 6 bases, V lost 0 bases, and 1 base had no gene match. Germline V gene sequence: CDR1 SGHRS, CDR2 YFSETQ. The CDR3 totals 14 residues. The CDR3, as DNA: TGCGCCAGCAGCTTGGAGACAGGGGGTCAGCCCCAGCATTTT. Translation: CASSLETGGQPQHF.

This chain links TRBV9 with TRBJ1-6; 10 nucleotides line up with TRBD1. CDR3 length: 19 amino acids. CDR1 and CDR2 (germline): SGDLS, YYNGEE. V lost 5 bases, J lost 3 bases, and 14 bases stayed unmatched. The CDR3 loop reads CASRGTGDRVEIYNSPLHF. The CDR3 DNA reads TGTGCCAGCAGGGGGACAGGGGACAGAGTAGAGATCTATAATTCACCCCTCCACTTT.

The rearrangement links TRBV6-5 to TRBJ1-4; D not certain. The CDR3 consists of 11 residues. Germline lookup yields CDR1 MNHEY and CDR2 SVGAGI. The V gene lost 5 bases and the J gene lost 6 bases, with 4 bases spanning the gap. The chain's CDR3 is CASSQDEKLFF. The CDR3 nucleotides are TGTGCCAGCAGTCAGGATGAAAAACTGTTTTTT.

The chain is built from TRBV9 and TRBJ2-1, with 8 bases fitting TRBD2. The CDR3 has 16 residues. Germline CDR1 reads SGDLS; CDR2 reads YYNGEE. V dropped 0 bases and J dropped 2; count of bases not matched to a gene: 4. This chain's CDR3 is CASSVVGAGAYNEQFF. The CDR3 DNA reads as TGTGCCAGCAGCGTAGTGGGAGCGGGAGCCTACAATGAGCAGTTCTTC.

This clone was observed a few times. The gene calls are TRBV4-2 and TRBJ2-5; 9 bases match TRBD2. V was clipped by 4 bases and J by 4 bases; unmatched bases: 7. This CDR3 has 15 amino acids. CDR1 and CDR2 from the germline V gene are LGHNA and YNFKEQ. CDR3 coding DNA: TGTGCCAGCAGCCCGGGGCTAGCGGGGAGAGAGACCCAGTACTTC. The encoded protein is CASSPGLAGRETQYF.

This chain uses TRBV5-1 with TRBJ2-3, with 14 positions matching TRBD2. Per germline, CDR1 SGHRS and CDR2 YFSETQ. The length of the CDR3 is 19 residues. V shed 4 bases, J shed 2 bases, and the junction held 12 bases outside the gene matches. In DNA form, the CDR3 reads TGCGCCAGCAGCCTTGGGAACTCGGGACTAGCGGGGGTCACAGATACGCAGTATTTT. Encoded protein: CASSLGNSGLAGVTDTQYF.